This entry features one T cell receptor (beta chain) sequence. Its antigen is undetermined. These data come from a study of cytomegalovirus exposure and HLA in healthy donors. As for the study in general: From HLA-typed donors, an early data release held approximately 85 million unique TCRs. Genetic ancestry analysis placed approximately 78% of the 398 donors that were genotyped in the Caucasian-associated cluster.

Study-level findings and limits: The authors confirmed in vitro that a few CMV-associated chains were specific for CMV antigens.

Amplification used 60 Vbeta primers and 13 Jbeta primers. Repertoires were generated with immunoSEQ multiplex PCR, while TCRdb's copy carries only in-frame clones and drops some. The table includes about 170,000 clones, about 80% detected once. The TCR was taken from a young man in good health and CMV-seropositive. Sequenced: PBMCs.

The CDR3 here is CASSVRAGGLTDTQYF. The CDR3 DNA sequence: TGTGCCAGCAGCGTTCGAGCGGGGGGGCTCACAGATACGCAGTATTTT. This chain connects TRBV9 to TRBJ2-3; TRBD2 agrees at 10 bases. Germline V gene sequence: CDR1 SGDLS, CDR2 YYNGEE. This CDR3 comprises 16 residues. V was clipped by 2 bases and J by 2 bases; unmatched bases: 5.